This TCR beta chain was recorded in a study of CD8+ T cells in alopecia areata. Study-level background: Tofacitinib administration persisted for 6 to 18 months, succeeded by 6 months off drug.

This CDR3 comprises 13 residues. V lost 3 bases to trimming and J lost 2 bases, with 6 bases between them. Germline values: CDR1 SGHTA, CDR2 FQGNSA. Note on this clone: No antigen is known for it.

Sample treatment: oral pan-JAK inhibitor, 5-10 mg twice daily. The sequencing template was cDNA reverse transcribed from extracted RNA. The method was immunoSEQ multiplex PCR; TCRdb's version includes in-frame clones alone and lacks a portion of them. The sample carries 79,000 or so clones, approximately 66% recorded once. Study-wide results and limits: Treatment with tofacitinib significantly lowered scalp clonality and reduced expanded CD8+ clones among the top 100. Sequenced scalp T cells also include alphabeta T cells resident in normal skin. Clonality was higher in lesional than normal scalp, especially in alopecia totalis/universalis.

The TCR comes from a human donor with alopecia areata. The chain recombines TRBV7-2 with TRBJ2-3; the D is unclear. Sequenced material: CD8+ T cells sorted from blood, taken at week 24, from a patient treated with tofacitinib. This CDR3 is CASSFGITDTQYF. The DNA of the CDR3 is TGTGCCAGCAGCTTTGGTATCACAGATACGCAGTATTTT.